This entry describes one T cell receptor beta chain. This clone's antigen is unknown. Base qualities are not at hand, and no much larger clone is one base apart. These data belong to a study of a mutant IDH1 vaccine in newly diagnosed glioma (dated by TCRdb to 2020 to 2023). Background on the whole study: Vaccination started 4-6 weeks after radiotherapy alone, or was given together with temozolomide cycles in the groups whose treatment included chemotherapy. Prior to enrollment, patients had been given standard therapy consisting of radiotherapy alone, temozolomide alone, or radiochemotherapy with temozolomide, with the combination given to most patients. Of the approximately 35 treated patients, about 60% were male and about 40% were female, and the mean age was 40.4 years. Peripheral blood was collected at six visits: V03 (baseline), V05, V07, V10, V12 and V13. Visit V12 was the week-35 safety follow-up and visit V13 was the week-47 end of study. Longitudinal TCRB deep sequencing was done for 25 treated patients, wherever samples were available for exploratory analyses.

Including cysteine and phenylalanine, the CDR3 has 19 amino acids. The DNA shown is the 57-base CDR3, in frame from base 1. The germline V gene specifies SGHRS as CDR1 and YFSETQ as CDR2. V is trimmed back by 0 bases and J by 2 bases, and the junction contains 12 bases that no gene match accounts for. The method behind the library was the immunoSEQ multiplex PCR assay. The hsTCRB Kit was used according to the manufacturer's protocol to amplify rearranged TCR beta chain sequences. TCRB libraries were sequenced on an Illumina MiSeq. The authors' analysis ran thus. The kit vendor's proprietary platform handled demultiplexing, trimming and gene mapping. What TCRdb holds here is the immuneACCESS table cut down to in-frame rearrangements. Part of the clones is not present; checked against another copy, under half of the missing clones reflect an unresolved V gene, and the others are unexplained. The DNA was the basis for D and trimming; V, J and clone size are from that table. The sample contains about 48,000 clones, 70% to 85% of them found a single time. Over 6.5% of the sample comes from the top ten.

Findings and caveats that apply to the study as a whole: Pseudoprogression seemed to be unrelated to changes in the top peripheral T cell clonotypes found by TCRB sequencing. PBMC samples for TCRB deep sequencing were selected based on availability. The authors stated that sample limitations prevented analyses of patient blood samples from being reproduced. Vaccine-induced immune responses across multiple MHC alleles were detected in 90% to 95% of patients.

What the time point label conveys for this sample: week 35, safety follow-up. Each vaccine dose, consisting of 300 ug of a 20-mer mutant IDH1 peptide in Montanide, was administered subcutaneously with topical imiquimod. Patients were given eight vaccinations, in weeks 1, 3, 5, 7, 11, 15, 19 and 23, which matched visits V03 through V10. Newly diagnosed WHO grade 3 or 4 IDH1-mutant astrocytomas showing loss of nuclear ATRX were present in the donors. The samples were drawn from NOA16, a multicentre, single-arm, open-label phase I trial in Germany that tested a mutant IDH1 peptide vaccine in humans for the first time. Genomic DNA for TCRB sequencing was extracted from EDTA blood using the DNeasy Blood and Tissue Kit.

The rearranged segments are TRBV5-1 and TRBJ2-3; 10 of the junction bases match TRBD2. The receptor comes from a man aged 35-49 years with glioma. The source material was PBMCs, sampled from a glioma patient whose treatment included an IDH1 peptide vaccine. The CDR3 reads as follows: CASSLAQRGGFSATDTQYF. The DNA is TGCGCCAGCAGCTTGGCTCAGCGGGGGGGCTTTTCGGCCACAGATACGCAGTATTTT.